This T cell receptor beta chain was retrieved from a study of T cell repertoires in cytomegalovirus infection. The CDR3 spans 14 residues. Trimming took 0 bases from V and 5 from J, leaving 10 bases between them. Germline V gives CDR1 MNHEY, CDR2 SVGAGI. TCRdb redid the calling of the reads with MiXCR, one entry per CDR3 protein. The sample lists approximately 910,000 distinct CDR3 sequences, 25% to 40% occurring once. Worth noting for this clonotype: Its specificity is unknown.

The J gene is TRBJ1-1, the V gene TRBV6-5; D might be TRBD1 (6 bases). This receptor was obtained from a human donor in good health (CMV status not recorded). Some clones in this sample may be carry-over from other donors' samples. The sample in question was cultured CD8+ T cells from PBMCs, obtained from culture after CMV antigen stimulation. CDR3 sequence: CASSYSGHGTEAFF. The CDR3 coding sequence is TGTGCCAGCAGTTACTCGGGACATGGAACTGAAGCTTTCTTT.